This entry lists 14 T cell receptor beta chains sequenced from one sample in a study of blood T cell repertoires in COVID-19. Only in-frame clones appear in the TCRdb table, and some are missing; sequencing was by immunoSEQ multiplex PCR. Seen here are some 150,000 clones, over 65% observed once, and the top ten hold around 1.5%. Sequenced: peripheral blood. Every receptor here comes from a man aged 80 or over with acute or convalescent COVID-19.

This clone turned up a few times. The chain is built from TRBV28 and TRBJ1-2; maybe TRBD1 (5 bases). The CDR3 extends over 12 amino acids. Germline values: CDR1 MDHEN, CDR2 SYDVKM. V lost 10 bases, J lost 7 bases, and 16 bases lay in between. The CDR3 DNA reads TGTGCCATCTCGAGCGGGGGGTTTGGCTACACCTTC. Its protein product is CAISSGGFGYTF.

This clone was seen just once. V gene TRBV7-2 combines with J gene TRBJ1-1, with D perhaps matching TRBD1 (5 bases). The CDR3 has 14 residues. The germline V gene encodes CDR1 SGHTA and CDR2 FQGNSA. V lost 5 bases to trimming and J lost 6 bases, with 16 bases between them. The CDR3, as DNA: TGTGCCAGCAGCCCCGGGAGGATGGGGGCTGAAGCTTTCTTT. This encodes CASSPGRMGAEAFF. The variable domain in full, with the rest retrieved from reference TRBV7-2 and TRBJ1-1, is GAGVSQSPSNKVTEKGKDVELRCDPISGHTALYWYRQSLGQGLEFLIYFQGNSAPDKSGLPSDRFSAERTGGSVSTLTIQRTQQEDSAVYLCASSPGRMGAEAFFGQGTRLTVV.

The V gene is TRBV6-6, the J gene TRBJ2-2; D ambiguous. CDR1 and CDR2 from the germline V gene are MNHNY and SVGAGI (reference sequence). V lost 4 bases and J lost 8, with 11 bases in between. CDR3 size: 13 residues. The CDR3 nucleotides read TGTGCCAGCAGTTCCGCCGGGTCTGGGGAGCTGTTTTTT. Translated: CASSSAGSGELFF.

J is TRBJ1-1 and V is TRBV5-1, with 8 bases identical to TRBD1. The V gene end was trimmed by 4 bases and the J gene end by 12 bases; junction bases not matched to a gene: 8. Germline assignment: CDR1 SGHRS and CDR2 YFSETQ. CDR3 length: 12 residues. CDR3 region: CASSKGQGESFF. CDR3 DNA: TGCGCCAGCAGCAAAGGACAGGGAGAGTCTTTCTTT.

This clone was recorded a few times. The chain employs TRBV7-2 and TRBJ1-5, with a possible D match to TRBD1 (6 bases). Germline V CDR1 and CDR2: SGHTA, FQGNSA. The CDR3 runs 14 residues. The V end was cut by 6 bases, the J end by 0 bases, with 9 bases between. The CDR3 nucleotides are TGTGCCAGCAGACGGACAGATAGCAATCAGCCCCAGCATTTT. Protein sequence: CASRRTDSNQPQHF.

CDR3 amino acids: CAWSRREGADQPQHF. The DNA of the CDR3 is TGTGCCTGGAGTCGTCGAGAGGGTGCGGATCAGCCCCAGCATTTT. The chain employs TRBV30 and TRBJ1-5, with D unclear. Looked up from germline, CDR1 is GTSNPN and CDR2 is SVGIG (reference sequence). The CDR3 sequence is 15 residues long. Trimming removed 2 bases at V and 5 bases at J, with 16 bases between.

This chain joins TRBV30 and TRBJ1-2, with 7 bases aligning to TRBD1. CDR1 GTSNPN and CDR2 SVGIG come from the germline V gene (reference sequence). The length of the CDR3 is 15 residues. Germline trimming cut 0 bases from V and 3 bases from J; bases unmatched to any gene: 7. CDR3 region: CAWSVDRENHYGYTF. DNA of the CDR3: TGTGCCTGGAGTGTCGACAGGGAGAACCACTATGGCTACACCTTC.

The chain combines TRBV4-3 with TRBJ1-2; D may be TRBD1 (5 bases). The CDR3 totals 14 residues. Germline V gene sequence: CDR1 LGHNA, CDR2 YSLEER. Trimming took off 0 bases at V and 8 bases at J, with 13 bases between the two ends. The DNA for the CDR3 is TGCGCCAGCAGCCAAGACGGAGGGGTCCGAGGCTACACCTTC. This sequence encodes CASSQDGGVRGYTF.

This clone was picked up one time. The rearrangement uses TRBV27 and TRBJ2-2; TRBD1 matches 8 bases. Germline V gene sequence: CDR1 MNHEY, CDR2 SMNVEV (reference sequence). This CDR3 has 16 residues. V was clipped by 2 bases and J by 0 bases; unmatched bases: 2. CDR3 DNA sequence: TGTGCCAGCAGTTTAACGGGACAGGCGAACACCGGGGAGCTGTTTTTT. It codes for CASSLTGQANTGELFF.

This clone was seen just once. This chain links TRBV6-9 with TRBJ1-3, with D hard to call. Germline V CDR1 and CDR2: MNHGY, SVAAGI. V lost 4 bases and J lost 4, with 11 bases in between. The CDR3 totals 14 residues. The CDR3 region is CASSSGGSGNTIYF. Written as DNA, the CDR3 is TGTGCCAGCAGTTCGGGAGGCTCCGGAAACACCATATATTTT.

This rearrangement joins TRBV5-4 to TRBJ1-4; 11 bases agree with TRBD1. Losses at the gene ends were 2 bases for V and 6 bases for J; bases not matched to a gene: 3. The germline gives CDR1 SGHNT, CDR2 YYREEE (reference sequence). The CDR3 length is 15 residues. The CDR3: CASSLPGQGDEKLFF. The DNA of the CDR3 is TGTGCCAGCAGCTTACCGGGACAGGGGGATGAAAAACTGTTTTTT.

This clone has only a few counts. The junction does not match germline at one end; this may be a read error. The chain joins TRBV4-3 to TRBJ1-2, with D possibly being TRBD1 (5 bases). The CDR3 has 14 amino acids. Germline CDR1 LGHNA, CDR2 YSLEER. The CDR3 sequence is CASSQDSQENGYTF. The CDR3, as DNA: TGCGCCAGCAGCCAAGATTCACAGGAAAATGGTTACACCTTC.

This chain joins TRBV27 and TRBJ1-3; TRBD1 matches 11 bases. Germline V CDR1 and CDR2: MNHEY, SMNVEV (reference sequence). The CDR3 spans 17 residues. Germline trimming cut 6 bases from V and 4 bases from J; bases unmatched to any gene: 11. In nucleotides, the CDR3 is TGTGCCAGCAGCCCATCCGGGACAGGGGGTTCCGGAAACACCATATATTTT. Translation: CASSPSGTGGSGNTIYF.

This clone is a singleton in its sample. The genes are TRBV6-5 and TRBJ2-2; TRBD1 agrees at 9 bases. The CDR3 is made up of 15 amino acids. V lost 4 bases and J lost 0; bases outside the gene matches: 0. Looked up from germline, CDR1 is MNHEY and CDR2 is SVGAGI. The CDR3 region is CASSWDRANTGELFF. The CDR3 region has the DNA TGTGCCAGCAGTTGGGACAGGGCGAACACCGGGGAGCTGTTTTTT.